The T cell receptor beta chain described here comes from a study of regulatory T cells in long-lasting Graves disease. Time point specified: newly diagnosed GD, antithyroid drugs for less than 3 months. The authors made the TCR library using RNA they extracted from PBMCs. The CDR3 is 15 residues long. Trimming took off 0 bases at V and 2 bases at J, with 8 bases between the two ends. The germline gives CDR1 MNHEY, CDR2 SVGAGI. iRepertoire HTBI primers and Arm-PCR of CDR3 regions built TCR beta libraries. Original processing methods: Analysis of the samples identified over 60 TRBV and about 14 TRBJ segments. TCRdb redid the calling of the multiplex PCR reads with MiXCR, one entry per CDR3 protein. The V and J calls were not made by the authors but by TCRdb's processing. The sample has roughly 500,000 distinct CDR3 sequences, 14% seen once. This clonotype has just a few counts. These records were also assigned to another study, of T cells in Graves' hyperthyroidism and ophthalmopathy. This second study notes: Graves' hyperthyroidism is called stable when ophthalmopathy does not progress within 18 months.

V gene TRBV6-5 combines with J gene TRBJ1-5; D uncertain. This TCR derives from a woman aged 50 to 65 with Graves disease. This sample comprised peripheral blood mononuclear cells (PBMCs), obtained at new diagnosis, from a patient treated with antithyroid drugs. Here the CDR3 reads CASSYSHGGNQPQHF. The CDR3 DNA reads as TGTGCCAGCAGTTACTCACATGGGGGCAATCAGCCCCAGCATTTT.